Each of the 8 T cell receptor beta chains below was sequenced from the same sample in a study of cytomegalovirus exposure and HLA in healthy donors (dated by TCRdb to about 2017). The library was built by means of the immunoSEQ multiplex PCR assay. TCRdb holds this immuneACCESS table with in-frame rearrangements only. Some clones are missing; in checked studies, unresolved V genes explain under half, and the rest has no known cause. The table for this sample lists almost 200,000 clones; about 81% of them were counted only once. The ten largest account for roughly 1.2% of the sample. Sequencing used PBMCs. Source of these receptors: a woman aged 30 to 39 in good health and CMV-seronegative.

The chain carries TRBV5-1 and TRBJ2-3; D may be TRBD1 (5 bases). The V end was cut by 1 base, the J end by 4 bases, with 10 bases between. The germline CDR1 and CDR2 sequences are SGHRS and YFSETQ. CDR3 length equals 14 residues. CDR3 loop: CASSLSRAADTQYF. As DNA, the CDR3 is TGCGCCAGCAGCTTGAGCAGGGCTGCAGATACGCAGTATTTT.

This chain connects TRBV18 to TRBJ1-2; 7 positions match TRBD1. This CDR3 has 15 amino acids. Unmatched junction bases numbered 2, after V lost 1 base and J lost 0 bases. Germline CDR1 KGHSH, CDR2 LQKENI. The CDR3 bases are TGTGCCAGCTCACCACAGGGACAGACTAACTATGGCTACACCTTC. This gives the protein CASSPQGQTNYGYTF.

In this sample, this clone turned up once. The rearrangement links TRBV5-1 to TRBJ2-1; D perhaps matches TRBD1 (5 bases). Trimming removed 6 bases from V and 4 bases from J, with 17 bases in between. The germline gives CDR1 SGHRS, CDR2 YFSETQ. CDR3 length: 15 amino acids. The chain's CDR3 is CASTSPPTEYNEQFF. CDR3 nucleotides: TGCGCCAGCACCAGCCCCCCGACAGAATACAATGAGCAGTTCTTC.

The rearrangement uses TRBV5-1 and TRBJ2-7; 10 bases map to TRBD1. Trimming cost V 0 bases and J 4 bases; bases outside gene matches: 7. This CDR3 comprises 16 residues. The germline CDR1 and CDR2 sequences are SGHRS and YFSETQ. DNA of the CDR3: TGCGCCAGCAGCTTGGACCTGGGACAGGGGCTTTACGAGCAGTACTTC. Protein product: CASSLDLGQGLYEQYF.

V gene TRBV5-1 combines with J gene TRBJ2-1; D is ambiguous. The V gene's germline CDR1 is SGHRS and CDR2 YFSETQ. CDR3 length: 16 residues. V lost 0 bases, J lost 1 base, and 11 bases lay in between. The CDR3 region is CASSLAPSRSYNEQFF. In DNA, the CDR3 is TGCGCCAGCAGCTTGGCTCCTTCCAGGTCCTACAATGAGCAGTTCTTC.

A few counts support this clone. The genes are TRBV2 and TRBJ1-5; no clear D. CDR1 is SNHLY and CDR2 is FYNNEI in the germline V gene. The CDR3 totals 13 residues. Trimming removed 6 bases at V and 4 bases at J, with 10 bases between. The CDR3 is CASSLLENQPQHF. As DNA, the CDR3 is TGTGCCAGCAGCCTACTAGAAAATCAGCCCCAGCATTTT.

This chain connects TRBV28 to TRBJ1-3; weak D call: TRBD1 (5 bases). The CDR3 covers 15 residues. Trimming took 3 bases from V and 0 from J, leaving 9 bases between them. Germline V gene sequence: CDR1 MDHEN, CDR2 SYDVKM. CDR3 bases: TGTGCCAGCAGTTTTTCAGGGTACTCTGGAAACACCATATATTTT. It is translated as CASSFSGYSGNTIYF.

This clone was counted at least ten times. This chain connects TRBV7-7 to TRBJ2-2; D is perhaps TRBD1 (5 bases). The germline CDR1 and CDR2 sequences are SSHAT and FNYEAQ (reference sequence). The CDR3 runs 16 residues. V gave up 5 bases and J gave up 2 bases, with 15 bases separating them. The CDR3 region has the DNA TGTGCCAGCAGCCCGGGTAGGACAATCAACACCGGGGAGCTGTTTTTT. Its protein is CASSPGRTINTGELFF. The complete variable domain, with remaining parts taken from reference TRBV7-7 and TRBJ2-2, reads GAGVSQSPRYKVTKRGQDVTLRCDPISSHATLYWYQQALGQGPEFLTYFNYEAQPDKSGLPSDRFSAERPEGSISTLTIQRTEQRDSAMYRCASSPGRTINTGELFFGEGSRLTVL.